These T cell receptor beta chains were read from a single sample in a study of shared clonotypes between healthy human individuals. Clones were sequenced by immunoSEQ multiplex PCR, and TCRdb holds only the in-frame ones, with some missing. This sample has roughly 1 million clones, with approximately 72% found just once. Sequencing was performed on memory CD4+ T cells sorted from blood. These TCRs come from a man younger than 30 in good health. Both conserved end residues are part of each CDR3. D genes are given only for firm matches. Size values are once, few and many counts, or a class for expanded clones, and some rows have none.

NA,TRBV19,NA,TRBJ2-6,TGTGCCAGTAGTTCAGGGGACTCTGGGGCCAACGTCCTGACTTTC,CASSSGDSGANVLTF
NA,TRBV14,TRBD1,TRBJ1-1,TGTGCCAGCAGCCAAAGAAGGCCAGGGGGTTACACTGAAGCTTTCTTT,CASSQRRPGGYTEAFF
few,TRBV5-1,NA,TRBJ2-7,TGCGCCAGCAGCTTGGAGGGGCAGGCCGTGGGGGACGAGCAGTACTTC,CASSLEGQAVGDEQYF
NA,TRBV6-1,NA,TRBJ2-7,TGTGCCAGCAGTAGTAGGGCCTACGAGCAGTACTTC,CASSSRAYEQYF
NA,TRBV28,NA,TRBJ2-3,TGTGCCAGCAGTTTATCCAGAAGCACAGATACGCAGTATTTT,CASSLSRSTDTQYF
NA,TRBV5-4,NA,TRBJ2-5,TGTGCCACCGGATGGGGGGCGAGCCAAGAGACCCAGTACTTC,CATGWGASQETQYF
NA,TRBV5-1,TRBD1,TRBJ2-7,TGCGCCAGCAGCTTGGGACAGGGTTCGGTATTACGGGAGCAGTACTTC,CASSLGQGSVLREQYF
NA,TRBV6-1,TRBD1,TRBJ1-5,TGTGCCAGCAAGAATGAACAGGGGCAGCCCCAGCATTTT,CASKNEQGQPQHF
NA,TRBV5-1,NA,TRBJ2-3,TGCGCCAGCAAGGAGCAGGATACGCAGTATTTT,CASKEQDTQYF
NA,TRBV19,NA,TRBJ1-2,TGTGCCAGTAGTAGAGGTTCCGGGAGGTACTATGGCTACACCTTC,CASSRGSGRYYGYTF
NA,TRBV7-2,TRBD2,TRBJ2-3,TGTGCCAGCAGCTTAGTCGCCAGCGGGAGGGTCACAGATACGCAGTATTTT,CASSLVASGRVTDTQYF
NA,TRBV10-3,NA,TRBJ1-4,TGTGCCATCAGTCTGGACGGAGCAACTAATGAAAAACTGTTTTTT,CAISLDGATNEKLFF
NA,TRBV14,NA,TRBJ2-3,TGTGCCAGCAGCCTAGGTCTGGGCCCAGATACGCAGTATTTT,CASSLGLGPDTQYF
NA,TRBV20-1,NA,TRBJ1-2,TGCAGTGCTCCCATTCCAGGTGGCTACACCTTC,CSAPIPGGYTF
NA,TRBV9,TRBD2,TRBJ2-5,TGTGCCAGCAGCCCAGCGGGAGCGGGAGAGACCCAGTACTTC,CASSPAGAGETQYF
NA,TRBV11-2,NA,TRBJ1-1,TGTGCCAGCAGCCCCTTAGGACGGGGTATGAACACTGAAGCTTTCTTT,CASSPLGRGMNTEAFF
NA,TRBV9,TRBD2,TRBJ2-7,TGTGCCAGCAGCGTAGCCTGGGCTAGCGGGAGGTACGAGCAGTACTTC,CASSVAWASGRYEQYF
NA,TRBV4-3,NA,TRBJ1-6,TGCGCCAGCAGCGGGCAGGGCCGTTCACCCCTCCACTTT,CASSGQGRSPLHF
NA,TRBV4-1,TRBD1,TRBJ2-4,TGCGCCAGCAGCCATCTAGACAGGGCGAGCAAAAACATTCAGTACTTC,CASSHLDRASKNIQYF
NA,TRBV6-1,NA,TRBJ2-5,TGTGCCAGCAGTGAAGTAGCAGTGACCCAGTACTTC,CASSEVAVTQYF
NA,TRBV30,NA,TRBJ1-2,TGTGCCTGGAGATCGGTTGGGGGTAACTATGGCTACACCTTC,CAWRSVGGNYGYTF
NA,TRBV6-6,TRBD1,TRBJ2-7,TGTGCCAGCAGTGTGAGGACAGGTAACCCTTACGAGCAGTACTTC,CASSVRTGNPYEQYF
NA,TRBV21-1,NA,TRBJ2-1,TGTGCCAGCAGTCGACGGACTAGCGGGAAACGGAACAATGAGCAGTTCTTC,CASSRRTSGKRNNEQFF
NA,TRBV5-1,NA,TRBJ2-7,TGCGCCAGCAGCTTGGGGTTTGGGGGCCTCTCTTCCCTCGAGCAGTACTTC,CASSLGFGGLSSLEQYF
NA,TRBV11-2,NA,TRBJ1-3,TGTGCCAGCAGCCCCGGGAGCTCTGGAAACACCATATATTTT,CASSPGSSGNTIYF
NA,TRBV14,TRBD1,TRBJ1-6,TGTGCCAGCTCCCAACAGGGGCAATCCAATTCACCCCTCCACTTT,CASSQQGQSNSPLHF
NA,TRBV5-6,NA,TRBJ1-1,TGTGCCAGCCTAAGGGGAGTTGGAAACACTGAAGCTTTCTTT,CASLRGVGNTEAFF
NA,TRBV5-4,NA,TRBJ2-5,TGTGCCAGCAGCTTGGATTCTAGCACGGAGACCCAGTACTTC,CASSLDSSTETQYF
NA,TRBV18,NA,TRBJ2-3,TGTGCCAGCTCCCAAAATGGCGCAGATACGCAGTATTTT,CASSQNGADTQYF
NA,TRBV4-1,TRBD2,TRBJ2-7,TGCGCCAGCAGCCAAGCGGGGACTAGCGGGAGGTTCGAGCAGTACTTC,CASSQAGTSGRFEQYF
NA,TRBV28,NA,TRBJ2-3,TGTGCCAGCAGTTTAGCCTTAGCGGACTTAAGGGATACGCAGTATTTT,CASSLALADLRDTQYF
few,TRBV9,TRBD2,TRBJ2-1,TGTGCCAGCAGCGTAGGTAGCGGGGGGTACTACAATGAGCAGTTCTTC,CASSVGSGGYYNEQFF
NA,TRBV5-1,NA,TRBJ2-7,TGCGCCAGCAGCTTGGACCCGAGCACCTACGAGCAGTACTTC,CASSLDPSTYEQYF
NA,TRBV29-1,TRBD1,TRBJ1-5,TGCAGCCCGGGGACAGGTAGGCATCAGCCCCAGCATTTT,CSPGTGRHQPQHF
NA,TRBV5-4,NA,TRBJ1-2,TGTGCCAGCAGCTCCCTTCTCAGGGGCGCTATTAACTATGGCTACACCTTC,CASSSLLRGAINYGYTF
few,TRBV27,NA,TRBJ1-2,TGTGCCAGCAGTTTACAGGGAGGGACCAACTATGGCTACACCTTC,CASSLQGGTNYGYTF
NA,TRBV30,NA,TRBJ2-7,TGTGCCCTCGACCTAGGGGGTTACGAGCAGTACTTC,CALDLGGYEQYF
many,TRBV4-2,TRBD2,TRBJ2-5,TGTGCCAGCAGCCAAGATCTCCTAGCGGGGCCGTACCAAGAGACCCAGTACTTC,CASSQDLLAGPYQETQYF
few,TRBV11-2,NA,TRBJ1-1,TGTGCCAGCAGCTTAAATAGGCCAGGGGTGTTTTGGTCTGAAGCTTTCTTT,CASSLNRPGVFWSEAFF
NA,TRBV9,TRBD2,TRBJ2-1,TGTGCCAGCAGCGCGGGACTAGCGGGAGTTCAGGGGCATGAGCAGTTCTTC,CASSAGLAGVQGHEQFF
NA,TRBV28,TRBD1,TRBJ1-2,TGTGCCAGCAGCCCGAACAGGGGGCTTAACTATGGCTACACCTTC,CASSPNRGLNYGYTF
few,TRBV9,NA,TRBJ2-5,TGTGCCAGCAGCGTGGCGACAGTACACCAAGAGACCCAGTACTTC,CASSVATVHQETQYF
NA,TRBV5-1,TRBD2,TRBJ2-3,TGCGCCAGCAGTTCAACCGGGACTAGCGGGAGCCGGAGCACAGATACGCAGTATTTT,CASSSTGTSGSRSTDTQYF
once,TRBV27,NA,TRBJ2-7,TGTGCCAGCAGTTTCTCCCAGGGAAGGCCCCGAAACGAGCAGTACTTC,CASSFSQGRPRNEQYF
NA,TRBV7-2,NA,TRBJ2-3,TGTGCCAGCAGCTTTGGTACCGATACGCAGTATTTT,CASSFGTDTQYF
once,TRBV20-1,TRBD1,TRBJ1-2,TGCAGTGCTGCGATGACAGGGGACTACACCTTC,CSAAMTGDYTF
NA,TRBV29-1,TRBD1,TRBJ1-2,TGCAGCGTCGCCACAGGGGAATATGGCTACACCTTC,CSVATGEYGYTF
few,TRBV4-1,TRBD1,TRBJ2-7,TGCGCCAGCAGCCAAGGGATTAGGGACAGGGGCAAGTACTTC,CASSQGIRDRGKYF
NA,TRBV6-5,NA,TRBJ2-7,TGTGCCAGCAGGGACAGCTACGAGCAGTACTTC,CASRDSYEQYF
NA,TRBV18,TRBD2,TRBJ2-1,TGTGCCAGCTCACCCCTAGCGGGAGGAAGCAATGAGCAGTTCTTC,CASSPLAGGSNEQFF
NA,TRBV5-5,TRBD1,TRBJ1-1,TGTGCCAGCAGCTCAATCAGGGGGACTGGGTTCGGCACTGAAGCTTTCTTT,CASSSIRGTGFGTEAFF
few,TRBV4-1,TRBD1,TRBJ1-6,TGCGCCAGCAGCCAAGACCCCAACAGGGGCTATAATTCACCCCTCCACTTT,CASSQDPNRGYNSPLHF
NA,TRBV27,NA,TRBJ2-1,TGTGCCAGCAGGCTAAAGGGAGGGACAGCCTACAATGAGCAGTTCTTC,CASRLKGGTAYNEQFF
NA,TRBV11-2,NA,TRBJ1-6,TGTGCCAGCAGCTTAGGGGACCGAGGGAATTCACCCCTCCACTTT,CASSLGDRGNSPLHF